A selection of T cell receptor beta chains follows, all from one sample in a study of blood T cell repertoires in COVID-19. Clones were read by immunoSEQ multiplex PCR, and TCRdb kept only the in-frame ones, dropping some. The sample carries some 150,000 clones, about 87% recorded once. Sequenced material: peripheral blood. Source of these receptors: an elderly woman with acute or convalescent COVID-19. CDR3s include the opening cysteine and the closing phenylalanine or tryptophan. The D gene is left open where the match is weak. Clone size is not always given. Where it is, it says once, few, many or a class for expanded clones.

V	size	J	D	DNA	CDR3
TRBV7-8	few	TRBJ1-6	TRBD1	TGTGCCAGCAGCCTGGGACAGCGTAATTCACCCCTCCACTTT	CASSLGQRNSPLHF
TRBV19	.	TRBJ1-1	.	TGTGCCAGTACCACTTCTAGGGGTATCGGAGCTTTCTTT	CASTTSRGIGAFF
TRBV2	.	TRBJ2-7	TRBD1	TGTGCCAGCACCAGGGGGAACTCCTACGAGCAGTACTTC	CASTRGNSYEQYF
TRBV7-2	.	TRBJ2-5	.	TGTGCCAGCCAGGGGCTCCCAGGGGAGACCCAGTACTTC	CASQGLPGETQYF
TRBV24-1	.	TRBJ2-5	TRBD2	TGTGCCACCAGTGATGGGCGGGGGGCGGGGGAGACCCAGTACTTC	CATSDGRGAGETQYF
TRBV21-1	.	TRBJ1-2	.	TGTGCCAGCAGCAATGAGGGCGTGGACAGGGTAAAATTCAATGGCTACACCTTC	CASSNEGVDRVKFNGYTF
TRBV27	.	TRBJ2-7	TRBD1	TGTGCCAGCAGGCGGCGGGACAGGGACTACGAGCAGTACTTC	CASRRRDRDYEQYF
TRBV19	.	TRBJ2-1	.	TGTGCCAGTAGCCTAAAACCCTGGGGCACCTCCTACAATGAGCAGTTCTTC	CASSLKPWGTSYNEQFF
TRBV29-1	.	TRBJ2-3	.	TGCAGCGTTGGGTTACTAGCCCTTTTCACAGATACGCAGTATTTT	CSVGLLALFTDTQYF
TRBV5-1	.	TRBJ2-3	TRBD2	TGCGCCAGCAGCTTGGCCCCAGCGGGGGGTAGAGATACGCAGTATTTT	CASSLAPAGGRDTQYF
TRBV18	.	TRBJ1-2	.	TGTGCCAGCTCCCGCTTGAGCGGTTCCCCCCGGGGAGACGGCTACACCTTC	CASSRLSGSPRGDGYTF
TRBV5-1	.	TRBJ1-1	.	TGCGCCAGCAGTTATGGGGCTAACATGAACACTGAAGCTTTCTTT	CASSYGANMNTEAFF
TRBV9	.	TRBJ2-3	.	TGTGCCAGCAGCGGTCGGGGGATCCCCACAGATACGCAGTATTTT	CASSGRGIPTDTQYF
TRBV7-9	.	TRBJ2-5	.	TGTGCCAGCAGCAGCAGCCTGGTTGGACTCCATGAGACCCAGTACTTC	CASSSSLVGLHETQYF
TRBV9	.	TRBJ2-1	TRBD1	TGTGCCAGCAGCGTAGCAGGGGGCGCATCCTACAATGAGCAGTTCTTC	CASSVAGGASYNEQFF
TRBV6-5	.	TRBJ2-7	TRBD1	TGTGCCAGCAGCCCCAGGGGGTCTCTCGGCGAGCAGTACTTC	CASSPRGSLGEQYF
TRBV7-3	.	TRBJ2-2	.	TGTGCCAGCAGCAAAAGGTCGGGGACTAACACCGGGGAGCTGTTTTTT	CASSKRSGTNTGELFF
TRBV6-5	.	TRBJ1-3	TRBD1	TGTGCCACCAACCCTGGGAAGGGGGCTAACACCATATATTTT	CATNPGKGANTIYF
TRBV6-5	.	TRBJ1-1	.	TGTGCCAGCAGTTCCCCGGGGGTCAACACTGAAGCTTTCTTT	CASSSPGVNTEAFF
TRBV9	.	TRBJ2-1	.	TGTGCCAGCAGCCCCACCACTTACTCCTACAATGAGCAGTTCTTC	CASSPTTYSYNEQFF